What follows are 18 T cell receptor beta chains derived from one specimen sequenced in a study of T cell responses to AZD1222 COVID-19 vaccine. Repertoires were generated with immunoSEQ multiplex PCR, while TCRdb's copy carries only in-frame clones and drops some. The repertoire holds tens of thousands of clones, with 85% as singletons. Sequenced material: peripheral blood, taken on day 0 of AZD1222 vaccination. All receptors derive from an adult in good health.

J is TRBJ1-6 and V is TRBV11-3; D is uncertain. V lost 6 bases, J lost 9 bases, and 9 bases lay in between. The CDR3 extends over 12 amino acids. Germline assignment: CDR1 SGHNT and CDR2 YENEEA. The CDR3 protein is CASRLSGSPLHF. In DNA, the CDR3 is TGTGCCAGCAGACTCAGCGGTTCACCCCTCCACTTT.

Only a few counts were recorded for this clone. The chain couples TRBV10-2 to TRBJ1-2; D not resolved. In germline, CDR1 is WSHSY, CDR2 SAAADI. The CDR3 covers 9 residues. V was pared by 9 bases and J by 4 bases, with 3 bases between. The CDR3 region has the DNA TGCGCCAGGTCCTATGGCTACACCTTC. Encoded protein: CARSYGYTF.

The chain combines TRBV6-1 with TRBJ1-1; D is uncertain. The V gene lost 1 base and the J gene lost 3 bases, with 3 bases spanning the gap. The length of the CDR3 is 12 residues. The germline V gene encodes CDR1 MNHNS and CDR2 SASEGT. CDR3 sequence: CASSEGYTEAFF. The CDR3 DNA sequence: TGTGCCAGCAGTGAAGGGTACACTGAAGCTTTCTTT.

This clone was recorded a few times. The chain joins TRBV15 to TRBJ2-1, with a possible D match to TRBD2 (6 bases). CDR3 size: 15 residues. V was cut by 3 bases and J by 7 bases, with 16 bases left in between. Germline V CDR1 and CDR2: LNHNV, YYDKDF (reference sequence). CDR3 in DNA: TGTGCCACCAGCAGTGGGGAATGGACTAAGAATGAGCAGTTCTTC. This gives the protein CATSSGEWTKNEQFF.

This chain uses TRBV6-6 with TRBJ1-1; 8 positions match TRBD1. V lost 4 bases to trimming and J lost 2 bases; unmatched junction nucleotides: 6. CDR1 and CDR2 (germline): MNHNY, SVGAGI (reference sequence). This CDR3 region has 15 residues. The CDR3 bases are TGTGCCAGCAGTTCAACAGGGGGAGGAAACACTGAAGCTTTCTTT. It encodes CASSSTGGGNTEAFF.

The chain links TRBV5-1 to TRBJ2-2; 9 bases are shared with TRBD1. The CDR3 runs to 15 residues. Germline-derived CDR1 and CDR2 are SGHRS and YFSETQ. Losses at the gene ends were 7 bases for V and 1 base for J; bases not matched to a gene: 5. CDR3 coding DNA: TGCGCCAGCGCCATGGGACAGGGGAACACCGGGGAGCTGTTTTTT. It is translated as CASAMGQGNTGELFF.

The V call is TRBV7-9, the J call TRBJ2-1; 8 bases are shared with TRBD2. The CDR3 is 13 residues long. From germline, CDR1 is SEHNR and CDR2 FQNEAQ (reference sequence). V lost 7 bases, J lost 7 bases, and 6 bases stayed unmatched. The CDR3 reads CASNQAGANEQFF. DNA for the CDR3: TGTGCCAGCAACCAAGCGGGAGCTAATGAGCAGTTCTTC.

The CDR3 coding sequence is TGTGCCAGCCTAGAGCATAAAATAGCCAAAAACATTCAGTACTTC. As protein: CASLEHKIAKNIQYF. The chain recombines TRBV6-5 with TRBJ2-4; D is unclear. Trimming stripped 8 bases from V and 0 bases from J, with 14 bases between. The CDR3 is 15 amino acids. Germline V gives CDR1 MNHEY, CDR2 SVGAGI.

This sequence joins TRBV7-8 and TRBJ2-7; D unresolved. V lost 5 bases, J lost 0 bases, and 2 bases lay in between. The CDR3 is 11 amino acids. Germline CDR1 reads SGHVS; CDR2 reads FQNEAQ. The CDR3, as DNA: TGTGCCAGCAGCGTCTCCTACGAGCAGTACTTC. This encodes CASSVSYEQYF.

This chain uses TRBV7-9 with TRBJ2-7, with D maybe TRBD2 (5 bases). Germline V CDR1 and CDR2: SEHNR, FQNEAQ (reference sequence). With 4 bases removed from V and 0 bases from J, the gap between germline ends came to 10 bases. The CDR3 has 14 amino acids. The CDR3 here is CASSSLGPSYEQYF. The CDR3, as DNA: TGTGCCAGCAGCTCACTAGGCCCCTCCTACGAGCAGTACTTC.

The J gene is TRBJ2-5, the V gene TRBV6-1; D is unresolved. Between the trimmed V and J ends, which lost 3 bases and 6 bases, there was a span of 8 bases. The CDR3 has 12 amino acids. In germline, CDR1 is MNHNS, CDR2 SASEGT. The CDR3 region has the DNA TGTGCCAGCAGTGACAGTTGGAAGACCCAGTACTTC. Translating gives CASSDSWKTQYF.

This chain links TRBV6-7 with TRBJ2-2; the D is unclear. TRBV6-7 is known as an ORF, though its function is uncertain. This CDR3 spans 9 amino acids. Trimming pared 9 bases from V and 5 bases from J, leaving 1 base between. CDR3 sequence: CARTGELFF. CDR3 bases: TGTGCCAGAACCGGGGAGCTGTTTTTT.

The chain has TRBV3-1 (or the pseudogene TRBV3-2) and TRBJ1-3, with D possibly TRBD1 on 5 matching bases. Germline CDR1 reads LGHDT; CDR2 reads YNNKEL (reference sequence). The CDR3 totals 16 residues. V lost 0 bases and J 5 bases, leaving 14 bases between the germline ends. This CDR3 is CASSQDVGTARNTIYF. CDR3 DNA: TGTGCCAGCAGCCAAGACGTCGGGACCGCCAGAAACACCATATATTTT.

V and J are TRBV24-1 and TRBJ1-5; 7 nucleotides agree with TRBD1. Germline V gene lookup returns CDR1 KGHDR and CDR2 SFDVKD. This CDR3 contains 15 residues. The V gene end was trimmed by 3 bases and the J gene end by 5 bases; junction bases not matched to a gene: 6. DNA for the CDR3: TGTGCCACCAGTGATCGACAGGGCGGCCATCAGCCCCAGCATTTT. Its translation: CATSDRQGGHQPQHF.

This clone has just one count. This chain links TRBV9 with TRBJ2-1; 8 bases line up with TRBD2. V lost 0 bases to trimming and J lost 7 bases; unmatched junction nucleotides: 6. The germline gives CDR1 SGDLS, CDR2 YYNGEE. The CDR3 length is 15 residues. This CDR3 is CASSVAGRASNEQFF. As DNA, the CDR3 is TGTGCCAGCAGCGTAGCCGGGAGGGCCAGTAATGAGCAGTTCTTC.

On this clone: The sample holds other DNA sequences that translate to the same CDR3. The chain joins TRBV5-1 to TRBJ1-6; 10 positions match TRBD1. This CDR3 spans 16 amino acids. Per the germline V gene, CDR1 is SGHRS and CDR2 is YFSETQ. V was clipped by 2 bases and J by 3 bases; unmatched bases: 2. CDR3: CASSFGQGVYNSPLHF. CDR3 nucleotides: TGCGCCAGCAGCTTCGGACAGGGGGTCTATAATTCACCCCTCCACTTT.

The rearrangement uses TRBV3-1 (or the pseudogene TRBV3-2) and TRBJ1-3; 7 bases map to TRBD1. Germline CDR1 and CDR2: LGHDT and YNNKEL (reference sequence). Trimming at V came to 0 bases and at J to 4 bases, leaving 0 bases not matched to a gene. This CDR3 has 14 amino acids. CDR3 protein: CASSQEDRGNTIYF. CDR3 in DNA: TGTGCCAGCAGCCAAGAGGACAGGGGAAACACCATATATTTT.

This clone was picked up one time. In DNA, the CDR3 is TGCAGCGTATCAGAATACACTGAAGCTTTCTTT. Translated: CSVSEYTEAFF. The V gene is TRBV29-1, the J gene TRBJ1-1; D is unresolved. This CDR3 has 11 residues. CDR1 SQVTM and CDR2 ANQGSEA come from the germline V gene. Trimming took 6 bases from V and 3 from J, leaving 8 bases between them.